This T cell receptor (beta chain) comes out of a study of blood T cell repertoires in COVID-19. Trimming stripped 3 bases from V and 4 bases from J, with 13 bases between. CDR3 size: 15 residues. Looked up from germline, CDR1 is MNHNS and CDR2 is SASEGT. The protocol was immunoSEQ multiplex PCR, while the TCRdb copy is restricted to in-frame clones and leaves out a portion. This sample has 150,000 to 200,000 clones; over 85% occur once, and the top ten carry around 2%. This TCR came from a woman aged 60-75 years with COVID-19, enrolled during active disease. Source material: peripheral blood. J is TRBJ1-5 and V is TRBV6-1; D uncertain. The CDR3 DNA sequence: TGTGCCAGCAGTGATGGGCAGTCACTTAATCAGCCCCAGCATTTT. Translation: CASSDGQSLNQPQHF.